The 11 T cell receptor beta chains below were found in one sample sequenced in a study of identical twins. One entry per CDR3 protein results from TCRdb running MiXCR on the 5' RACE reads. The top ten hold under 15% of the sample, which has more than 600,000 distinct CDR3 sequences, approximately 18% seen once. This sample was shared with a second study, whose subject was T cells expressing NK-cell markers.

Sequencing was performed on PBMCs. The origin of the receptors is a woman aged 18-29 years in good health.

In nucleotides, the CDR3 is TGCGCCAGCAGCCCTCGGCCTAGCCAAGAGACCCAGTACTTC. Amino acid sequence: CASSPRPSQETQYF. The chain couples TRBV5-1 to TRBJ2-5, with D uncertain. Germline CDR1 is SGHRS and CDR2 is YFSETQ. The length of the CDR3 is 14 residues. The V gene lost 4 bases and the J gene lost 1 base, with 11 bases spanning the gap.

This clonotype was observed a few times. CDR3 residues: CASSVVSEAEQYF. CDR3 nucleotides: TGTGCCAGCAGCGTTGTTTCGGAGGCCGAGCAGTACTTC. The rearrangement joins TRBV7-8 to TRBJ2-7, with D maybe TRBD2 (5 bases). Germline V gene lookup returns CDR1 SGHVS and CDR2 FQNEAQ. CDR3 length equals 13 residues. Between the trimmed V and J ends, which lost 5 bases and 6 bases, there was a span of 14 bases.

The chain links TRBV6-6 to TRBJ2-5; D possibly uses TRBD1 or TRBD2 (5 bases each). This CDR3 has 12 amino acids. Germline V gene data show CDR1 as MNHNY and CDR2 as SVGAGI (reference sequence). With 9 bases removed from V and 1 base from J, the gap between germline ends came to 9 bases. The CDR3 region has the DNA TGTGCCAGTGGGACCGGCCAAGAGACCCAGTACTTC. This translates into CASGTGQETQYF.

This clonotype was observed a handful of times. V gene TRBV6-2 or TRBV6-3 combines with J gene TRBJ2-1, with 10 positions matching TRBD2. V shed 6 bases, J shed 5 bases, and the junction held 7 bases outside the gene matches. Germline lookup yields CDR1 MNHEY and CDR2 SVGEGT. The CDR3 covers 15 residues. DNA for the CDR3: TGTGCCAGCAGAAAAATAGCGGGGGGTAACAATGAGCAGTTCTTC. It specifies CASRKIAGGNNEQFF.

The V call is TRBV29-1, the J call TRBJ2-7; 7 bases map to TRBD1. Trimming took 3 bases from V and 3 from J; bases not matched to a gene: 2. The CDR3 has 12 residues. The germline V gene has CDR1 SQVTM and CDR2 ANQGSEA. Here the CDR3 reads CSVDGTDYEQYF. CDR3 nucleotide sequence: TGCAGCGTTGACGGGACAGACTACGAGCAGTACTTC.

The V and J genes are TRBV7-9 and TRBJ2-5, with TRBD1 identical over 7 bases. Germline assignment: CDR1 SEHNR and CDR2 FQNEAQ (reference sequence). This CDR3 has 14 amino acids. The junction had 3 bases not matched to a gene; V was cut back by 4 bases and J by 1 base. In DNA, the CDR3 is TGTGCCAGCAGCTACAGGGGCGCCCAAGAGACCCAGTACTTC. Translating it yields CASSYRGAQETQYF. The variable domain in full, completed from reference TRBV7-9 and TRBJ2-5, reads DTGVSQNPRHKITKRGQNVTFRCDPISEHNRLYWYRQTLGQGPEFLTYFQNEAQLEKSRLLSDRFSAERPKGSFSTLEIQRTEQGDSAMYLCASSYRGAQETQYFGPGTRLLVL.

In this sample, this clonotype turned up a few times. V and J are TRBV7-9 and TRBJ1-1; 8 bases are shared with TRBD1. Losses at the gene ends were 4 bases for V and 7 bases for J; bases not matched to a gene: 8. CDR3 size: 14 residues. Germline values: CDR1 SEHNR, CDR2 FQNEAQ (reference sequence). The CDR3: CASSSGQAAVEAFF. DNA for the CDR3: TGTGCCAGCAGCTCGGGACAGGCGGCGGTTGAAGCTTTCTTT.

The chain has TRBV12-3 or TRBV12-4 and TRBJ1-1; no reliable D call. Trimming left V 3 bases short and J 5 bases short, with 7 bases between. This CDR3 spans 12 amino acids. The CDR3 DNA follows: TGTGCCAGCAGTTTTATAAGAACTGAAGCTTTCTTT. Encoded protein: CASSFIRTEAFF.

V and J are TRBV10-1 and TRBJ2-1; no reliable D call. In germline, CDR1 is WNHNN, CDR2 SYGVQD (reference sequence). This CDR3 has 19 residues. Trimming shortened V by 3 bases and J by 5 bases, and 26 bases separated the two germline ends. CDR3 sequence: CASSDNGPSPGRAHNEQFF. CDR3 coding DNA: TGCGCCAGCAGTGATAACGGTCCCTCTCCCGGAAGGGCCCACAATGAGCAGTTCTTC.

Only one count was recorded for this clonotype. The chain employs TRBV7-9 and TRBJ2-7; 10 bases map to TRBD1. V shed 6 bases, J shed 3 bases, and the junction held 8 bases outside the gene matches. The CDR3 runs 15 residues. CDR1 SEHNR and CDR2 FQNEAQ come from the germline V gene (reference sequence). The CDR3 loop reads CASSNDRGHDYEQYF. DNA of the CDR3: TGTGCCAGCAGTAACGACAGGGGGCACGACTACGAGCAGTACTTC.

The chain recombines TRBV27 with TRBJ2-1; 8 bases match TRBD1. V was pared by 8 bases and J by 10 bases, with 7 bases of the junction left unmatched. The CDR3 runs to 12 residues. Per the germline V gene, CDR1 is MNHEY and CDR2 is SMNVEV (reference sequence). CDR3: CASGPRGREQFF. Written as DNA, the CDR3 is TGTGCCAGCGGCCCCAGGGGGCGAGAGCAGTTCTTC.